The next 8 T cell receptor beta chains were all read from a single sample in a study of shared clonotypes between healthy human individuals. Only in-frame clones appear in the TCRdb table, and some are missing; sequencing was by immunoSEQ multiplex PCR. This sample has approximately 2,000,000 clones, with 85% to 95% found just once. The specimen was naive CD4+ T cells from PBMCs. Subset: CD45RA+ positively selected. These receptors were collected from a man younger than 35 in good health. Some clones in this sample may be carry-over from other donors' samples.

This clone was counted once. The chain combines TRBV5-1 with TRBJ2-7; 8 bases align to TRBD2. Looked up from germline, CDR1 is SGHRS and CDR2 is YFSETQ. CDR3 size: 15 residues. After removal of 6 bases from V and 0 bases from J, the junction contained 8 bases not matched to a gene. The CDR3 coding sequence is TGCGCCAGCACATCCTCACTAGCGGCCTCCTACGAGCAGTACTTC. It translates to CASTSSLAASYEQYF.

A note on this clone: Other DNA sequences of this sample code for an identical CDR3. The chain links TRBV29-1 to TRBJ2-5; no reliable D call. Between the trimmed V and J ends, which lost 4 bases and 4 bases, there was a span of 4 bases. The germline V gene encodes CDR1 SQVTM and CDR2 ANQGSEA. This CDR3 comprises 10 residues. For the CDR3, the DNA is TGCAGCGTTGGCCGAGAGACCCAGTACTTC. The encoded protein is CSVGRETQYF.

About this clone itself: The sample holds other DNA sequences that translate to the same CDR3. As DNA, the CDR3 is TGTGCCAGCTCCTTCAGGGGAGAGACCCAGTACTTC. It yields the protein CASSFRGETQYF. The chain recombines TRBV6-5 with TRBJ2-5, with D perhaps matching TRBD1 (6 bases). CDR1 and CDR2 (germline): MNHEY, SVGAGI. The CDR3 is 12 residues long. Between the trimmed V and J ends, which lost 8 bases and 4 bases, there was a span of 11 bases.

The chain carries TRBV30 and TRBJ1-5; the D is unclear. Trimming took off 1 base at V and 1 base at J, with 11 bases between the two ends. The CDR3 runs to 15 residues. The V gene's germline CDR1 is GTSNPN and CDR2 SVGIG (reference sequence). CDR3 nucleotides: TGTGCCTGGAGTGCTCCACCGGCAAGCAATCAGCCCCAGCATTTT. It codes for CAWSAPPASNQPQHF.

The rearrangement joins TRBV29-1 to TRBJ2-3; D is ambiguous. Trimming took off 4 bases at V and 1 base at J, with 6 bases between the two ends. Germline V gene sequence: CDR1 SQVTM, CDR2 ANQGSEA. This CDR3 has 12 residues. The chain's CDR3 is CSVGAGTDTQYF. Written as DNA, the CDR3 is TGCAGCGTTGGAGCAGGCACAGATACGCAGTATTTT.

The V call is TRBV10-1, the J call TRBJ1-4; D unclear. Trimming pared 6 bases from V and 5 bases from J, leaving 10 bases between. The CDR3 extends over 13 amino acids. Germline-derived CDR1 and CDR2 are WNHNN and SYGVQD (reference sequence). The CDR3 coding sequence is TGCGCCAGCAGAAATTCAGAGAATGAAAAACTGTTTTTT. This gives the protein CASRNSENEKLFF.

On this clone itself: The junction does not match germline at one end; this may be a read error. Other DNA sequences in this sample translate to the same CDR3. The chain links TRBV6-1 to TRBJ1-5; TRBD1 might be the D (6 bases). This CDR3 is 15 amino acids long. Germline assignment: CDR1 MNHNS and CDR2 SASEGT. The CDR3 reads CASRANREWNQPQHF. The CDR3 DNA is TGTGCCAGCAGAGCAAACAGGGAGTGGAATCAACCCCAGCATTTT.

Of note for this clone: The same CDR3 is also encoded by other DNA sequences in this sample. V and J are TRBV5-1 and TRBJ1-1; D gene uncertain. The CDR3 is 15 residues long. V was pared by 4 bases and J by 1 base, with 14 bases between. The germline gives CDR1 SGHRS, CDR2 YFSETQ. The CDR3 loop reads CASSPRGGGNTEAFF. In nucleotides, the CDR3 is TGCGCCAGCAGCCCGCGAGGAGGAGGGAACACTGAAGCTTTCTTT.